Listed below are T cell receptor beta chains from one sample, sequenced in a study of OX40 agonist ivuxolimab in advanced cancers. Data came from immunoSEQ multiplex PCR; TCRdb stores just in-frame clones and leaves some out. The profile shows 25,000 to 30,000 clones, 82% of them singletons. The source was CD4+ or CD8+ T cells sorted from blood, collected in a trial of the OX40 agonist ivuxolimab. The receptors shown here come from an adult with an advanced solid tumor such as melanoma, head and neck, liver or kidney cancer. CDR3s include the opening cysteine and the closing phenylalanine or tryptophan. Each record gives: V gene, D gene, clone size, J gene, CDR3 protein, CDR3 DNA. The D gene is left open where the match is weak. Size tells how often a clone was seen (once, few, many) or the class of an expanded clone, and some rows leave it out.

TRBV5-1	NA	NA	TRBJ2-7	CASSLGQKPYEQYF	TGCGCCAGCAGCTTGGGACAAAAACCCTACGAGCAGTACTTC
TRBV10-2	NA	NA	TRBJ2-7	CASSEDQAYEQYF	TGCGCCAGCAGTGAGGATCAAGCCTACGAGCAGTACTTC
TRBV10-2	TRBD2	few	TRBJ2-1	CASRPTSVYNEQFF	TGCGCCAGCAGACCGACTAGCGTGTACAATGAGCAGTTCTTC
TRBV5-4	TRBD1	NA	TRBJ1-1	CASSSPGQANTEAFF	TGTGCCAGCAGCTCCCCGGGACAGGCGAACACTGAAGCTTTCTTT
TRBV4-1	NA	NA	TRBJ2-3	CASSQESLDTQYF	TGCGCCAGCAGCCAAGAATCACTAGATACGCAGTATTTT
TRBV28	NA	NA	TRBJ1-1	CASSQAGLSGTEAFF	TGTGCCAGCAGTCAAGCTGGCCTTTCCGGGACTGAAGCTTTCTTT
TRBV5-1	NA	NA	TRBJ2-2	CASSLAGVFTGELFF	TGCGCCAGCAGCTTGGCGGGAGTCTTCACCGGGGAGCTGTTTTTT
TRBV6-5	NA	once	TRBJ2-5	CASTPLGLSTETQYF	TGTGCCAGCACCCCCCTGGGACTTTCCACGGAGACCCAGTACTTC
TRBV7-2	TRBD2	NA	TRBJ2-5	CASSVGLAGGETQYF	TGTGCCAGCAGCGTCGGACTAGCGGGGGGGGAGACCCAGTACTTC
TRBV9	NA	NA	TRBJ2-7	CASSVMGNDEQYF	TGTGCCAGCAGCGTAATGGGGAACGACGAGCAGTACTTC
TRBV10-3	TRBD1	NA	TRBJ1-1	CAIRQGLAFMNTEAFF	TGTGCCATAAGACAGGGACTAGCCTTCATGAACACTGAAGCTTTCTTT
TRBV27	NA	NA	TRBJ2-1	CASSLGGNEQFF	TGTGCCAGCAGTTTGGGGGGCAATGAGCAGTTCTTC
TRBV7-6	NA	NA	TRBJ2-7	CASSFDVTYEQYF	TGTGCCAGCAGCTTTGATGTCACCTACGAGCAGTACTTC
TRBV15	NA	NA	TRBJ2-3	CATSPRYSSTDTQYF	TGTGCCACCAGCCCGCGATACTCTAGCACAGATACGCAGTATTTT
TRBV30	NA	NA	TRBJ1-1	CAWSVRGLKNEAFF	TGTGCCTGGAGTGTACGGGGACTCAAAAATGAAGCTTTCTTT
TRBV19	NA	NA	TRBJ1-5	CASSNGQNQPQHF	TGTGCCAGTAGTAACGGACAGAATCAGCCCCAGCATTTT
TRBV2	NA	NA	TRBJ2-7	CASLTGGVTPQYF	TGTGCCAGCCTCACGGGGGGCGTCACTCCGCAGTACTTC
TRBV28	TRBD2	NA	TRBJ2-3	CASRVSGGLTDTQYF	TGTGCCAGCAGGGTTAGCGGGGGGCTCACAGATACGCAGTATTTT
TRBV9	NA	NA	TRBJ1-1	CASSVGWDTEAFF	TGTGCCAGCAGCGTAGGCTGGGACACTGAAGCTTTCTTT
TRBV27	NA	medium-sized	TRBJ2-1	CASSFRGSLGYEQFF	TGTGCCAGCAGTTTTCGGGGGAGCCTGGGCTATGAGCAGTTCTTC
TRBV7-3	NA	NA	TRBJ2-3	CASSPTPGTFRTDTQYF	TGTGCCAGCAGCCCCACCCCGGGAACGTTCCGGACAGATACGCAGTATTTT
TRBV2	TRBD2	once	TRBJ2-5	CASSVRRETVETQYF	TGTGCCAGCAGTGTTCGGCGGGAGACAGTAGAGACCCAGTACTTC
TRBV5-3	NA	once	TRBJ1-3	CARSLRKREAGNTIYF	TGTGCCAGAAGCTTGAGAAAAAGGGAGGCAGGAAACACCATATATTTT
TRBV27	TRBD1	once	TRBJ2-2	CASNGQGTTGELFF	TGTGCCAGCAACGGACAGGGAACGACCGGGGAGCTGTTTTTT
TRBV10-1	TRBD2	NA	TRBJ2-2	CASSGGESGRANTGELFF	TGCGCCAGCAGTGGAGGGGAGAGCGGGAGGGCGAACACCGGGGAGCTGTTTTTT
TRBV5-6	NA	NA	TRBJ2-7	CASRGPYEQYF	TGTGCCAGCAGGGGACCCTACGAGCAGTACTTC
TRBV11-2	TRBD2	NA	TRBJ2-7	CASSFILAGGLYEQYF	TGTGCCAGCAGCTTCATACTAGCGGGAGGCCTCTACGAGCAGTACTTC
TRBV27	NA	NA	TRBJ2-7	CASSSQGYEQYF	TGTGCCAGCAGTTCACAGGGCTACGAGCAGTACTTC
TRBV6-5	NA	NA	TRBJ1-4	CASSYSDGNEKLFF	TGTGCCAGCAGTTACAGCGACGGGAATGAAAAACTGTTTTTT
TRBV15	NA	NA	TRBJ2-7	CATSREGGSSYEQYF	TGTGCCACCAGCAGAGAAGGGGGTAGCTCCTACGAGCAGTACTTC
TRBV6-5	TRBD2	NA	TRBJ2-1	CASSYWTSGSYEQFF	TGTGCCAGCAGTTACTGGACTAGCGGGAGTTATGAGCAGTTCTTC
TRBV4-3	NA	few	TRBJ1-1	CASSQAGVGMNTEAFF	TGCGCCAGCAGCCAAGCAGGGGTGGGCATGAACACTGAAGCTTTCTTT
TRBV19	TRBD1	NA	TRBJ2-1	CASKTGSSYNEQFF	TGTGCCAGTAAGACAGGGAGCTCCTACAATGAGCAGTTCTTC
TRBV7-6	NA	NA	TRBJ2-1	CASSLGVWGAGHEQFF	TGTGCCAGCAGCTTAGGAGTCTGGGGCGCGGGGCATGAGCAGTTCTTC
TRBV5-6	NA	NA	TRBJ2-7	CASSSYSYEQYF	TGTGCCAGCAGCTCTTACTCCTACGAGCAGTACTTC
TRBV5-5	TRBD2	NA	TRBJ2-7	CASSMTSGSSYEQYF	TGTGCCAGCAGCATGACTAGCGGTAGCTCCTACGAGCAGTACTTC
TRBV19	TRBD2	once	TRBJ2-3	CASSMGLAGGTDTQYF	TGTGCCAGTAGTATGGGACTAGCGGGAGGAACAGATACGCAGTATTTT
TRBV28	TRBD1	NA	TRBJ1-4	CASSPGQLTATNEKLFF	TGTGCCAGCAGTCCGGGACAGCTTACTGCAACTAATGAAAAACTGTTTTTT
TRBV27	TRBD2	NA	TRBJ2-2	CASTLTSGGNTGELFF	TGTGCCAGCACCCTCACTAGCGGGGGTAACACCGGGGAGCTGTTTTTT
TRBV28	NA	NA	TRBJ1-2	CASSLYGGNYGYTF	TGTGCCAGCAGCCTCTATGGGGGGAACTATGGCTACACCTTC
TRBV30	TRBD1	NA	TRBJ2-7	CAWSVGLWRDRGIYEQYF	TGTGCCTGGAGTGTAGGTTTATGGCGGGACAGGGGTATCTACGAGCAGTACTTC
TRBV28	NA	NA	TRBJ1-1	CATKAGISAEAFF	TGTGCCACCAAGGCAGGGATATCGGCTGAAGCTTTCTTT
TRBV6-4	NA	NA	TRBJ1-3	CASSYADRAGNTIYF	TGTGCCAGCAGTTACGCCGATAGGGCTGGAAACACCATATATTTT
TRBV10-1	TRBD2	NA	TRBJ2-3	CASSETSGPSTDTQYF	TGCGCCAGCAGTGAAACTAGCGGGCCTAGCACAGATACGCAGTATTTT
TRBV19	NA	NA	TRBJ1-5	CASSIPQNSNQPQHF	TGTGCCAGTAGTATCCCCCAGAATAGCAATCAGCCCCAGCATTTT
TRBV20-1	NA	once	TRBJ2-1	CSANQNEQFF	TGCAGTGCCAACCAGAATGAGCAGTTCTTC
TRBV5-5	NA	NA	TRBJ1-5	CASSWGESPQPQHF	TGTGCCAGCAGCTGGGGTGAGTCTCCACAGCCCCAGCATTTT
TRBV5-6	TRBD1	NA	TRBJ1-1	CASSEGQGIVPEAFF	TGTGCCAGCAGCGAAGGACAGGGGATTGTACCTGAAGCTTTCTTT
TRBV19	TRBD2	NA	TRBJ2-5	CASSIGLAEETQYF	TGTGCCAGTAGTATAGGACTAGCGGAAGAGACCCAGTACTTC
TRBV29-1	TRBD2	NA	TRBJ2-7	CSVEGLAGGPSYEQYF	TGCAGCGTTGAGGGACTAGCGGGAGGGCCTTCCTACGAGCAGTACTTC
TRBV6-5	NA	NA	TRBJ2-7	CAYPPHPLAYEQYF	TGTGCCTACCCCCCCCACCCTCTAGCTTACGAGCAGTACTTC
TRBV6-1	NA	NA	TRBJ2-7	CASSEGPALYEQYF	TGTGCCAGCAGTGAAGGCCCCGCGCTTTACGAGCAGTACTTC
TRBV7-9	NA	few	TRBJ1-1	CASSQLSTEAFF	TGTGCCAGCAGCCAGTTGAGCACTGAAGCTTTCTTT
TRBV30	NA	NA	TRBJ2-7	CAWSAEGYEQYF	TGTGCCTGGAGTGCTGAAGGCTACGAGCAGTACTTC
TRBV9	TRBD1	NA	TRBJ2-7	CASSDGTAYEQYF	TGTGCCAGCAGCGACGGGACAGCCTACGAGCAGTACTTC
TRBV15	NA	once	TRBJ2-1	CATRAGTALANEQFF	TGTGCCACACGGGCTGGGACTGCCCTCGCAAATGAGCAGTTCTTC
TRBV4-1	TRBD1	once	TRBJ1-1	CASSQVRTGGTEAFF	TGCGCCAGCAGCCAAGTCCGGACAGGTGGCACTGAAGCTTTCTTT
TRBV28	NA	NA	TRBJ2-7	CASSLVFSSSRYEQYF	TGTGCCAGCAGTTTGGTTTTCTCCTCTAGCCGCTACGAGCAGTACTTC
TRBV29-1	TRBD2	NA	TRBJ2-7	CSVGLAGVGYEQYF	TGCAGCGTTGGTCTAGCGGGAGTTGGGTACGAGCAGTACTTC
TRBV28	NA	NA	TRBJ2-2	CASSPMGEITGELFF	TGTGCCAGCAGTCCTATGGGGGAAATCACCGGGGAGCTGTTTTTT